This T cell receptor (beta chain) emerged from a study of spatial heterogeneity in lung cancer. Study at large: Among detected sequences, beta-chain ones consistently exceeded alpha-chain ones in number.

The time point was: sample taken at primary tumor resection. Unsorted whole RNA of tumor, nontumor lung or frozen PBMC was sequenced. This clonotype was counted ten times or more. Its antigen is not known. General observations from the study: Ubiquitous expanded tumor TCRs appeared in blood more at resection than follow-up.

TCR cDNA molecules each had a unique molecular identifier. TCRdb re-called the 5' RACE reads with MiXCR, one entry per CDR3 protein. The sample yields 35,000 to 55,000 distinct CDR3 sequences, approximately 6.9% seen once. Germline V gene lookup returns CDR1 MNHNS and CDR2 SASEGT. Trimming shortened V by 4 bases and J by 2 bases, and 15 bases separated the two germline ends. The CDR3 covers 16 residues. This clonotype originated in a female donor with early-stage non-small cell lung cancer. The sequenced sample was PBMCs, obtained at surgery. J is TRBJ1-5 and V is TRBV6-1, with a weak D call TRBD1 (6 bases). CDR3 loop: CASSGTGWGGNQPQHF. The CDR3 DNA follows: TGTGCCAGCAGTGGTACAGGGTGGGGGGGCAATCAGCCCCAGCATTTT.